These 10 T cell receptor beta chains originate from one sample sequenced in a study of T cell responses to AZD1222 COVID-19 vaccine. Some clones are missing from TCRdb's copy, which holds only in-frame ones; the method was immunoSEQ multiplex PCR. The sample includes roughly 110,000 clones, about 89% of them seen just once. Source: peripheral blood, taken on day 0 of AZD1222 vaccination. The receptors were gathered from an adult in good health.

The CDR3 coding sequence is TGTGCCAGCAGCTCGCTCCGGGGCACAGAGGGCCATGAGCAGTTCTTC. It yields the protein CASSSLRGTEGHEQFF. This chain joins TRBV7-2 and TRBJ2-1; D tentatively reads TRBD1 or TRBD2 (5 bases each). CDR1 SGHTA and CDR2 FQGNSA come from the germline V gene. The CDR3 contains 16 residues. V was trimmed by 4 bases and J by 8 bases, leaving 21 bases between them.

The CDR3 coding sequence is TGCGCCAGCAGTGAGTCAGGGGAACCCTACGAGCAGTACTTC. Translation gives CASSESGEPYEQYF. This chain uses TRBV10-1 with TRBJ2-7; possible D gene TRBD1, 5 bases. The CDR3 contains 14 residues. Per germline, CDR1 WNHNN and CDR2 SYGVQD (reference sequence). Trimming left V 0 bases short and J 2 bases short, with 8 bases between.

The chain joins TRBV30 to TRBJ2-7; D gene ambiguous. The germline V and J ends were trimmed by 0 bases and 3 bases, with 9 bases remaining between them. Germline lookup yields CDR1 GTSNPN and CDR2 SVGIG (reference sequence). This CDR3 comprises 13 residues. In DNA form, the CDR3 reads TGTGCCTGGAGTGTAGGGCAGAACTACGAGCAGTACTTC. Translating gives CAWSVGQNYEQYF.

This chain links TRBV3-1 (or the pseudogene TRBV3-2) with TRBJ1-2; D is undetermined. In germline, CDR1 is LGHDT, CDR2 YNNKEL (reference sequence). The CDR3 has 12 residues. Trimming removed 0 bases from V and 4 bases from J, with 3 bases in between. CDR3 sequence reads: CASSQDPYGYTF. The CDR3 DNA reads TGTGCCAGCAGCCAAGACCCCTATGGCTACACCTTC.

In this sample, this clone turned up a few times. The chain employs TRBV2 and TRBJ1-1; D ambiguous. The V end lost 6 bases, the J end lost 1 base, and 9 bases lay between the germline ends. There are 13 residues in the CDR3. Germline values: CDR1 SNHLY, CDR2 FYNNEI. CDR3 residues: CASRAPRNTEAFF. The DNA of the CDR3 is TGTGCCAGCAGGGCCCCAAGGAACACTGAAGCTTTCTTT.

The chain links TRBV7-6 to TRBJ2-7, with 7 bases fitting TRBD1. Germline lookup yields CDR1 SGHVS and CDR2 FNYEAQ. The junction had 6 bases not matched to a gene; V was cut back by 7 bases and J by 0 bases. The CDR3 length is 14 residues. CDR3 sequence: CASTPQGNSYEQYF. CDR3 nucleotide sequence: TGTGCCAGCACCCCACAGGGGAACTCCTACGAGCAGTACTTC.

J is TRBJ1-4 and V is TRBV5-1; D remains ambiguous. The germline V gene has CDR1 SGHRS and CDR2 YFSETQ. V lost 2 bases and J lost 8, with 10 bases in between. This CDR3 contains 13 residues. CDR3 sequence: CASSLIPQEKLFF. CDR3 DNA sequence: TGCGCCAGCAGCTTAATCCCCCAAGAAAAACTGTTTTTT.

The DNA for the CDR3 is TGTGCCAGCAGCTTAACGGCGCCGGAGTCGACAACAGGCTATGAGCAGTTCTTC. Its translation: CASSLTAPESTTGYEQFF. V is TRBV7-3 and J is TRBJ2-1; D might be TRBD1 (5 bases). Per germline, CDR1 SGHTA and CDR2 FQGTGA. V was cut by 0 bases and J by 8 bases, with 23 bases left in between. This CDR3 comprises 18 residues.

This clone has a single count. The chain couples TRBV5-8 to TRBJ1-2; D unclear. Between the trimmed V and J ends, which lost 2 bases and 3 bases, there was a span of 8 bases. This CDR3 contains 13 residues. Germline V CDR1 and CDR2: SGHTS, YDEGEE. DNA for the CDR3: TGTGCCAGCAGCTTACGGGAAGACTATGGCTACACCTTC. Its protein is CASSLREDYGYTF.

The chain employs TRBV5-1 and TRBJ1-1, with TRBD1 identical over 8 bases. CDR3 length: 13 amino acids. Germline V lookup: CDR1 SGHRS, CDR2 YFSETQ. V dropped 2 bases and J dropped 4; count of bases not matched to a gene: 1. CDR3 nucleotide sequence: TGCGCCAGCAGCTTTCAGGGGGCCACTGAAGCTTTCTTT. Amino acid sequence: CASSFQGATEAFF.